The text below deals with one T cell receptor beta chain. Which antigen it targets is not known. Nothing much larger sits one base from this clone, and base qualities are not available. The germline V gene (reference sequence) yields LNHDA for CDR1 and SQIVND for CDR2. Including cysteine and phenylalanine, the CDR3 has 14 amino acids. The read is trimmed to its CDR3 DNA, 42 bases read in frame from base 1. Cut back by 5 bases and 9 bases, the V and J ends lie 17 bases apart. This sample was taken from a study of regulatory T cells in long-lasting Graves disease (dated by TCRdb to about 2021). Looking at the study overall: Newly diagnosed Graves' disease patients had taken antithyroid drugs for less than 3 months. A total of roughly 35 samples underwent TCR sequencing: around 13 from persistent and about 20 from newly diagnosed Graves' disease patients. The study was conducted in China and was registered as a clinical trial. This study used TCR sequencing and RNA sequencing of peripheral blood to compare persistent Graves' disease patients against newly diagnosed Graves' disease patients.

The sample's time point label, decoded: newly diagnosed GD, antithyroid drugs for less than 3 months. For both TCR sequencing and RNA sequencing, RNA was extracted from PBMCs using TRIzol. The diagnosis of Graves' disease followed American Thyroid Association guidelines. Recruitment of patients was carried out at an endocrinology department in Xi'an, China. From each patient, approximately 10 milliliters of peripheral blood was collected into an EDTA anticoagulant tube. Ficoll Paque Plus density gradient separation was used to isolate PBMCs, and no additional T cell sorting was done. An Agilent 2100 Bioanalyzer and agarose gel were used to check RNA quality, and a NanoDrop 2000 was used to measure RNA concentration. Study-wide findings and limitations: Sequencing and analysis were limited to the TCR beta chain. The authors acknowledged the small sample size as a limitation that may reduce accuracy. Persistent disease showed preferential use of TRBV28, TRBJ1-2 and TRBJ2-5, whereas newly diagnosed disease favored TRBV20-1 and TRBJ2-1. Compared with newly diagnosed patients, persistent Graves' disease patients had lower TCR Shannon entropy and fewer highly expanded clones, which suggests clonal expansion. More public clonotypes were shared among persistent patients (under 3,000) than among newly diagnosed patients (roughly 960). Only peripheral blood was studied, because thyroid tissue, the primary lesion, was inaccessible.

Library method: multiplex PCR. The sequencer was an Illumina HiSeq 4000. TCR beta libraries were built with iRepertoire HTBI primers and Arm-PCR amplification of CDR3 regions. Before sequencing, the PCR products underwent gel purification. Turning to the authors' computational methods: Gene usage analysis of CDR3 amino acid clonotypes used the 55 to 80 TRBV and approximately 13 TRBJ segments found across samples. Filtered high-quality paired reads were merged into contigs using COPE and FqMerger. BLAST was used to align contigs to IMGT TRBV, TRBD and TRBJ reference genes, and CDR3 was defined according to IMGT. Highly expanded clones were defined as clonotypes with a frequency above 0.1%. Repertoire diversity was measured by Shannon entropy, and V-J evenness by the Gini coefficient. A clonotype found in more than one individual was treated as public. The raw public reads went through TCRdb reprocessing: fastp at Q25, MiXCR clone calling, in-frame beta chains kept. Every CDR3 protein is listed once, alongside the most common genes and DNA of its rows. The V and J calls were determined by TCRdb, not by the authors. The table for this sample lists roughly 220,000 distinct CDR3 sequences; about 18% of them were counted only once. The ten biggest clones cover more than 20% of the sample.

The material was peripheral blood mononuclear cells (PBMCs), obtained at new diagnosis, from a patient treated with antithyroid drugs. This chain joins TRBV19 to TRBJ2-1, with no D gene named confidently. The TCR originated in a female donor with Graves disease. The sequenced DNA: TGTGCCAGTAGTGTTGGTCTAGTACCCCTTGAGCAGTTCTTC. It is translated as CASSVGLVPLEQFF.